This T cell receptor beta chain was sequenced in a study of beta chain features in type 1 diabetes. Study-level information: On cell yields, gender and age, patients and healthy donors were similar. In all, 107,917,701 sorted cells from all samples were analyzed. Study-wide findings and caveats: Possible PCR preference for shorter templates applied equally to patients and controls.

CDR3 size: 15 residues. V was trimmed by 4 bases and J by 4 bases, leaving 18 bases between them. Germline-derived CDR1 and CDR2 are SGHNT and YYREEE (reference sequence). Expressed TCRB transcripts were sequenced because the entire RNA isolate underwent reverse transcription. Clones were sequenced by immunoSEQ multiplex PCR, and TCRdb holds only the in-frame ones, with some missing. Among under 800,000 clones listed, around 16% were seen once. Worth noting for this clone: The antigen is not known.

The chain carries TRBV5-4 and TRBJ2-7; possibly TRBD2 for D (5 bases). This clonotype was obtained from a man between 18 and 35 years old in good health. The source material was naive CD4+ T cells from blood. The CDR3 coding sequence is TGTGCCAGCAGCAATCCTGGTCAGACGGGGTACGAGCAGTACTTC. It codes for CASSNPGQTGYEQYF.